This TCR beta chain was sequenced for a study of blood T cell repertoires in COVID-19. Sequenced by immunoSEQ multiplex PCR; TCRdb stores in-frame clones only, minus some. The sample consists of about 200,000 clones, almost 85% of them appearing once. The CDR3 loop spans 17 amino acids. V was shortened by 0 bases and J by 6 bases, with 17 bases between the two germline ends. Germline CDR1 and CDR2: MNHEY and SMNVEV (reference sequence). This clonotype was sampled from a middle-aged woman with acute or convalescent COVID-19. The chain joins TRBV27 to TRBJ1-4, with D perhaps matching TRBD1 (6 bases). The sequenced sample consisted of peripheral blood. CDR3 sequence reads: CASSLSIRRGMDEKLFF. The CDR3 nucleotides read TGTGCCAGCAGTTTATCCATCCGCAGGGGTATGGATGAAAAACTGTTTTTT.